Described below is a single T cell receptor (beta chain) sequence and its context. What it binds is not known. Other DNA sequences of this sample code for an identical CDR3. These data come from a study of a mutant IDH1 vaccine in newly diagnosed glioma. Study summary: The patients received vaccinations eight times, in weeks 1, 3, 5, 7, 11, 15, 19 and 23. Patients were pretreated with radiotherapy, temozolomide, or both, mostly both. Vaccination followed radiotherapy alone by 4-6 weeks, or accompanied temozolomide cycles. The treated population exhibited a male proportion of roughly 62%, a female proportion of 37.5%, and a mean age of around 40 years.

The table came from immunoSEQ multiplex PCR; TCRdb's copy has only in-frame clones and leaves some out. Here the sample spans roughly 19,000 clones, 82% being singletons. Time point: week 23, last vaccination. Doses consisted of 300 ug of mutant IDH1 20-mer peptide each, paired with topical imiquimod. CDR3 length: 15 residues. V lost 2 bases, J lost 0 bases, and 7 bases lay in between. The germline V gene has CDR1 SGHVS and CDR2 FNYEAQ. The clonotype was recovered from a man younger than 45 with glioma. This sample comprised PBMCs, obtained from a glioma patient whose treatment included an IDH1 peptide vaccine. The gene calls are TRBV7-6 and TRBJ2-2; D gene unclear. CDR3 DNA sequence: TGTGCCAGCAGCTTATTCGCAGCGAACACCGGGGAGCTGTTTTTT. Its protein product is CASSLFAANTGELFF.